This TCR beta chain was identified in a study of blood T cells in healthy people across ages (dated by TCRdb to 2014 to 2015). Study-wide context: In model experiments, template switching captured about one uniquely barcoded TCR beta cDNA molecule for every two T cells. Age-related changes in TCR beta repertoire diversity were measured in the study by deep sequencing normalized with unique cDNA molecular identifiers. The donors were split into four age groups: young (average roughly 15 years), middle-aged (39), aged (roughly 68) and long-lived (roughly 77). To avoid experimental bias, donors of different ages were randomly spread across the sequencing lanes. Two additional independent replicas of 1 million unique cDNA reads from the same blood draw were analyzed for two donors (one aged 18 to 30 and one aged 80 or older).

With regard to this clonotype: Its antigen is unknown. Base qualities are not at hand, and no much larger clone is one base apart.

Donors were a few dozen systemically healthy Caucasian individuals from Russia aged roughly 6 to 100 years. Around 10 milliliters of peripheral blood were collected from each donor into EDTA-treated Vacutainer tubes. PBMCs were isolated by Ficoll-Paque density-gradient centrifugation, with at least 6 million obtained per sample. Trizol reagent was used to extract total RNA from PBMCs, with at least 5 micrograms per sample. For every donor, an aliquot of PBMCs went through flow cytometry to measure the percentages of naive CD45RAhigh/CD27high T cells. General conclusions and limits of the study: There was a strong correlation between observed TCR beta diversity and the percentage of naive T cells measured by flow cytometry. Bulk unsorted PBMC profiling prevented conclusive comparison of naive and antigen-experienced compartments. Estimates of total diversity from one million sequenced T cells were regarded as lower bounds and underestimates. Compared with the aged group, more naive CD4+ T cells, fewer expanded clones and increased TCR diversity were shown by the long-lived group, suggesting age selection. Observed TCR beta diversity per million T cells fell roughly linearly with age, and a significant reduction was already apparent by age roughly 40. Because the CMV infection status of the donors was unknown, age-related changes in expanded clonotypes may potentially have been confounded.

The method behind the library was 5' RACE. TCRdb lists the instrument as Illumina HiSeq 2500. The second PCR ran for about 6 to 12 cycles and used a J-beta primer mix along with a sample-barcoded 5' primer. A unique molecular identifier was introduced onto each TCR beta cDNA molecule by a template-switch 5' adaptor carrying 12 random nucleotides. Each sample yielded at least 2.5 million CDR3-containing paired-end reads. First-strand cDNA was synthesized from all RNA with the Mint cDNA synthesis kit, primed by a TRBC-specific oligonucleotide. After uracil-DNA glycosylase treatment, a first 18-cycle PCR used universal primers M1SS and BC2_uni_R on all cDNA. On the authors' methods: For normalization, 1 million high-quality reads, each with a distinct molecular identifier, were randomly selected from each sample. Instead of being binned into consensus sequences, reads with shared molecular identifiers were discarded. CDR3 identification, clonotype clustering and error correction used MiTCR with a Q25 quality threshold and the strictest error-elimination algorithm. Lower-bound total TCR beta diversity was estimated with a nonparametric unseen species model using Euler transformation. The public reads were reanalyzed by TCRdb: fastp trimming at Q25, MiXCR alignment, in-frame beta chains only. For every CDR3 protein sequence, its rows merge into one entry that carries the most common genes and DNA. None of the V and J calls come from the authors' own analysis; TCRdb made them. The sample table holds more than 1 million distinct CDR3 sequences, of which roughly 45% were seen once. The ten largest make up approximately 17% of the sample.

V loses 3 bases at its end and J loses 7 bases; junction bases beyond the gene matches: 13. CDR1 and CDR2 (SGDLS, YYNGEE) derive from the germline V gene. The CDR3 holds 17 amino acids from the cysteine to the phenylalanine. The kept DNA is CDR3 alone, 51 bases in frame from the first base. The source is an older woman in good health. Source material: blood. The chain is encoded by TRBV9 joined to TRBJ2-3; TRBD2 lines up with 11 middle nucleotides. The DNA is TGTGCCAGCAGCGCCGGTCGACTAGCGGGAACCCGGAATACGCAGTATTTT. It translates as CASSAGRLAGTRNTQYF.